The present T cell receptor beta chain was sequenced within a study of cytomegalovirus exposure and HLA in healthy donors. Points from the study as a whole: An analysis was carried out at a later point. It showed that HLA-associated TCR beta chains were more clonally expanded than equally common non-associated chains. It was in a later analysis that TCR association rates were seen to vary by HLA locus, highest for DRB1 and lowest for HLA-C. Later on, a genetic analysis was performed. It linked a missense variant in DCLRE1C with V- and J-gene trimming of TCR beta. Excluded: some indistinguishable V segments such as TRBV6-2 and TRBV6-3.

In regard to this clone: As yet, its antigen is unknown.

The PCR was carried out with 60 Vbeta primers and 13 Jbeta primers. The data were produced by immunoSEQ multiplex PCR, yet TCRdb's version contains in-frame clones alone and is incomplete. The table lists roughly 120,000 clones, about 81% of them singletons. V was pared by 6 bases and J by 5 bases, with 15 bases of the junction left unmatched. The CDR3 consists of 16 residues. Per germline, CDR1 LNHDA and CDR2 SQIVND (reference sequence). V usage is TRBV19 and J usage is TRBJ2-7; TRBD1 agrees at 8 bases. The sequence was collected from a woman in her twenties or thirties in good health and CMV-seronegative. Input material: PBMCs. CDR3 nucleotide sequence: TGTGCCAGTAGGGGGACTCGGACAGGGAATATCAACGAGCAGTACTTC. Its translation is CASRGTRTGNINEQYF.